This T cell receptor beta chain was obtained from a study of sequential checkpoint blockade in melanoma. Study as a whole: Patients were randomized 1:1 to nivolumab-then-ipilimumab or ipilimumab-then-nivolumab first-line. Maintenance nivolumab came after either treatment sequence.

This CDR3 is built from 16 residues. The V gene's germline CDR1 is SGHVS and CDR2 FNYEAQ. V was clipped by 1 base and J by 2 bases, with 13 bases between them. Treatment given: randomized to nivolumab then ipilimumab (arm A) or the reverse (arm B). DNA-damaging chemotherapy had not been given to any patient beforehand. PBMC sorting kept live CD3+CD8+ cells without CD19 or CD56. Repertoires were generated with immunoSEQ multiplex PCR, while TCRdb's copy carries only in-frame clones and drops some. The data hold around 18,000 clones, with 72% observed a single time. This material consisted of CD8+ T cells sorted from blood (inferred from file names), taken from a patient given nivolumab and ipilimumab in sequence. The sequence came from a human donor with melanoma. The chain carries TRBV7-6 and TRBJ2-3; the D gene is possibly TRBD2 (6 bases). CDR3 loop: CASSLDYGGPTDTQYF. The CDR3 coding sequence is TGTGCCAGCAGCTTAGATTACGGGGGTCCCACAGATACGCAGTATTTT.